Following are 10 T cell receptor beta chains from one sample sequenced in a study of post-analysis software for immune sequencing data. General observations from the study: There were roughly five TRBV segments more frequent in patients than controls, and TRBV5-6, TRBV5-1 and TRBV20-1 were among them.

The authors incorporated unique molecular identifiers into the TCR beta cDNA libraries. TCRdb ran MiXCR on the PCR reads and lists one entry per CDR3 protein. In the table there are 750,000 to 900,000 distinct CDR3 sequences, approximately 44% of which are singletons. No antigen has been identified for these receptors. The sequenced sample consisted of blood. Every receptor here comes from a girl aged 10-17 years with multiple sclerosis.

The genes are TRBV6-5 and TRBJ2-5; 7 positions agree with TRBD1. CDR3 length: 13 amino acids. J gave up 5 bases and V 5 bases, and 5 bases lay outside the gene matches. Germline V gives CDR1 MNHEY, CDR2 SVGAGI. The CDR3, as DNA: TGTGCCAGCAGTATCGACAGGGCGGAGACCCAGTACTTC. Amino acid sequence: CASSIDRAETQYF.

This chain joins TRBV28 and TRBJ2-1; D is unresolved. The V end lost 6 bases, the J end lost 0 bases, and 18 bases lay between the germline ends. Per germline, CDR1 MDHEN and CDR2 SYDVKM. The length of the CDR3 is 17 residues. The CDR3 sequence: CASSPLIGPSSYNEQFF. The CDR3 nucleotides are TGTGCCAGCAGCCCCCTAATTGGGCCAAGCTCCTACAATGAGCAGTTCTTC.

The CDR3 reads CASSQEPPSGVKRNEQFF. The DNA for the CDR3 is TGTGCCAGCAGCCAAGAACCCCCTAGCGGGGTTAAGAGGAATGAGCAGTTCTTC. The chain links TRBV14 to TRBJ2-1; 9 nucleotides match TRBD2. V was pared by 0 bases and J by 7 bases, with 13 bases of the junction left unmatched. Germline V CDR1 and CDR2: SGHDN, FVKESK. This CDR3 is built from 18 residues.

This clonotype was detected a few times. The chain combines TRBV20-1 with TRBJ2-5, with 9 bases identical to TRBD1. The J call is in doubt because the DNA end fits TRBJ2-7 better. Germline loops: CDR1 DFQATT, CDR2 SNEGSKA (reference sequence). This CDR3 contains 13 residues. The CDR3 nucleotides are TGCAGTGCTAGTGGGACAGGGATTCGCGAGCAGTACTTC. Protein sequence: CSASGTGIREQYF.

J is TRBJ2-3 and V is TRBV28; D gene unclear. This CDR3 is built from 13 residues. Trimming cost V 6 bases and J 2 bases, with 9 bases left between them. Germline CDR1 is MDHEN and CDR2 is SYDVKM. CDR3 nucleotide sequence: TGTGCCAGCAGGATCAGCAACACAGATACGCAGTATTTT. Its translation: CASRISNTDTQYF.

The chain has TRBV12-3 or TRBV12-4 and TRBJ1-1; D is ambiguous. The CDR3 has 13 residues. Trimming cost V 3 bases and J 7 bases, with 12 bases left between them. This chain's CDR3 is CASSFLQLSEAFF. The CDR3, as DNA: TGTGCCAGCAGTTTTTTACAACTTAGTGAAGCTTTCTTT.

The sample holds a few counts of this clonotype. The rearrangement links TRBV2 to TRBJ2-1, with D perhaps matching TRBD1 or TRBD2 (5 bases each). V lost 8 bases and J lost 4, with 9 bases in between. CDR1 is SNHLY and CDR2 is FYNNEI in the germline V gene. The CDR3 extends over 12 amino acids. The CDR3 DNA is TGTGCCAGCGGGACCATGTACAATGAGCAGTTCTTC. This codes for CASGTMYNEQFF.

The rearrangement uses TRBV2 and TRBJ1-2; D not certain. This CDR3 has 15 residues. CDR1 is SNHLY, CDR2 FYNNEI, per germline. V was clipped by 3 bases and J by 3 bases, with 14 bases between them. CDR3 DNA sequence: TGTGCCAGCAGTGATCTTGGCAGAACTTACTATGGCTACACCTTC. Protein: CASSDLGRTYYGYTF. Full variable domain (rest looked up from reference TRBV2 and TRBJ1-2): EPEVTQTPSHQVTQMGQEVILRCVPISNHLYFYWYRQILGQKVEFLVSFYNNEISEKSEIFDDQFSVERPDGSNFTLKIRSTKLEDSAMYFCASSDLGRTYYGYTFGSGTRLTVV.

This chain's CDR3 is CASSSSLAPAETQYF. Written as DNA, the CDR3 is TGTGCCAGCAGCTCTTCTTTGGCCCCAGCCGAGACCCAGTACTTC. The rearrangement uses TRBV6-5 and TRBJ2-5; D not resolved. Germline loops: CDR1 MNHEY, CDR2 SVGAGI. The germline V and J ends were trimmed by 6 bases and 5 bases, with 19 bases remaining between them. The length of the CDR3 is 15 residues.

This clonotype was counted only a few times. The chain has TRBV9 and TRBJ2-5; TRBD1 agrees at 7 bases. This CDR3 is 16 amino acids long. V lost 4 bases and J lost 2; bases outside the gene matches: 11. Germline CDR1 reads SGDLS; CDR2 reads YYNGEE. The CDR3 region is CASSPHPGGGQETQYF. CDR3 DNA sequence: TGTGCCAGCAGCCCCCACCCAGGGGGTGGTCAAGAGACCCAGTACTTC.